This T cell receptor beta chain appears in the sequencing data of a study of blood T cell repertoires in COVID-19. On the study more broadly: COVID-19 samples from acute and convalescent phases originated in the United States, Italy and Spain. Sample material is recorded as cDNA or gDNA derived from T cells, B-cell-depleted T cells, or PBMCs.

Source study methods: Estimated nucleated cell counts came from reference gene primer amplification. Sequenced by immunoSEQ multiplex PCR; TCRdb stores in-frame clones only, minus some. V, J and clone size reflect that table, while D and trimming were determined from the DNA. Found here are under 150,000 clones, about four fifths of them singletons; the top ten hold about 18%. This CDR3 spans 18 amino acids. With 3 bases clipped from V and 5 bases from J, the junction kept 14 bases outside the gene matches. CDR1 is MGHDK and CDR2 is SYGVNS in the germline V gene. The sequencing input was peripheral blood. This chain uses TRBV25-1 with TRBJ2-3; 10 bases match TRBD1. The TCR originated in an elderly woman with acute or convalescent COVID-19. Here the CDR3 reads CASSEPGLGTGVKDTQYF. The CDR3 DNA follows: TGTGCCAGCAGTGAGCCTGGGCTCGGGACAGGGGTCAAAGATACGCAGTATTTT.